One and the same sample provided the 16 T cell receptor beta chains below, sequenced in a study of blood T cells in healthy people across ages (dated by TCRdb to the mid-2010s). The library was built by means of 5' RACE. The instrument given in TCRdb is Illumina HiSeq 2500. A second roughly 6 to 12 cycle PCR used a sample-barcoded 5' primer and a J-beta primer mix. TCRdb itself trimmed the public reads at Q25 with fastp, ran MiXCR and retained productive beta chains. Each record represents a unique CDR3 protein, reported with the most common genes and DNA among its rows. The table for this sample lists about 1 million distinct CDR3 sequences; 35% to 55% of them were counted only once. The biggest ten clones account for approximately 19% of the sample. Source material: blood. These receptors were obtained from a woman aged 55-69 years in good health.

The rearrangement uses TRBV9 and TRBJ1-1, with D tentatively TRBD1 (6 bases). Looked up from germline, CDR1 is SGDLS and CDR2 is YYNGEE. Trimming removed 0 bases from V and 3 bases from J, with 12 bases in between. The CDR3 consists of 15 residues. The CDR3 nucleotides are TGTGCCAGCAGCGTAGTTGACGGGGGCGACACTGAAGCTTTCTTT. Amino acids: CASSVVDGGDTEAFF.

The chain is built from TRBV27 and TRBJ1-4; D remains ambiguous. V was shortened by 4 bases and J by 5 bases, with 11 bases between the two germline ends. Per germline, CDR1 MNHEY and CDR2 SMNVEV (reference sequence). The CDR3 length is 14 residues. CDR3 nucleotide sequence: TGTGCCAGCAGTTCCGCCGGGAGAAATGAAAAACTGTTTTTT. The encoded protein is CASSSAGRNEKLFF.

This rearrangement joins TRBV3-1 to TRBJ2-3; perhaps TRBD2 as D (6 bases). The length of the CDR3 is 17 residues. Germline V gene data show CDR1 as LGHDT and CDR2 as YNNKEL (reference sequence). V was pared by 0 bases and J by 6 bases, with 19 bases between. The CDR3 coding sequence is TGTGCCAGCAGCCAAGAGAGCCCGGGAGTCGCGTGGGATACGCAGTATTTT. This gives the protein CASSQESPGVAWDTQYF.

The V gene is TRBV5-1, the J gene TRBJ2-4, with 10 nucleotides matching TRBD1. The length of the CDR3 is 19 residues. J lost 0 bases, V lost 3 bases, and 12 bases had no gene match. Germline lookup yields CDR1 SGHRS and CDR2 YFSETQ. Here the CDR3 DNA reads TGCGCCAGCAGCTGGCGTCCGGGACAGGGGACTATAGCCAAAAACATTCAGTACTTC. Its protein is CASSWRPGQGTIAKNIQYF.

The chain carries TRBV20-1 and TRBJ1-5, with 7 nucleotides matching TRBD1. The ends lost 1 base at V and 4 bases at J; junction bases unmatched: 13. This CDR3 has 17 amino acids. Germline loops: CDR1 DFQATT, CDR2 SNEGSKA (reference sequence). The DNA of the CDR3 is TGCAGTGCTAGAGCCCCGACAGGGTTTCGGGTGAATCAGCCCCAGCATTTT. This sequence encodes CSARAPTGFRVNQPQHF.

In its sample, this clonotype was seen a few times. This rearrangement joins TRBV9 to TRBJ1-4, with 7 nucleotides matching TRBD1. V gave up 2 bases and J gave up 8 bases; unmatched junction bases: 6. The CDR3 is made up of 14 amino acids. Per the germline V gene, CDR1 is SGDLS and CDR2 is YYNGEE. CDR3 sequence: CASSVAQGHEKLFF. The CDR3 DNA reads TGTGCCAGCAGCGTTGCACAGGGGCACGAAAAACTGTTTTTT.

The genes are TRBV5-1 and TRBJ2-5, with D hard to call. CDR1 SGHRS and CDR2 YFSETQ come from the germline V gene. The germline V and J ends were trimmed by 3 bases and 2 bases, with 11 bases remaining between them. The CDR3 runs to 14 residues. CDR3 bases: TGCGCCAGCAGCTCAACCGTAAATCAAGAGACCCAGTACTTC. Protein product: CASSSTVNQETQYF.

There are a few counts of this clonotype. The chain has TRBV6-2 or TRBV6-3 and TRBJ2-5; TRBD2 is a possible D gene (6 bases). The germline V gene has CDR1 MNHEY and CDR2 SVGEGT. V gave up 5 bases and J gave up 7 bases, with 14 bases separating them. The CDR3 extends over 13 amino acids. CDR3 loop: CASSERGRGTQYF. DNA of the CDR3: TGTGCCAGCAGTGAGAGAGGGCGGGGGACCCAGTACTTC.

This clonotype was seen a few times. The junction departs from germline at one end; a sequencing error may be responsible. The chain carries TRBV7-6 and TRBJ1-5; a possible D gene is TRBD1 (5 bases). Germline V gives CDR1 SGHVS, CDR2 FNYEAQ. The CDR3 loop spans 16 amino acids. The CDR3, as DNA: TGTGCCAGCAGCTTAGGCAGCGCAGGGTCAAATCAACCCCAGCATTTT. As protein: CASSLGSAGSNQPQHF. The entire variable domain, with the rest obtained from reference TRBV7-6 and TRBJ1-5, is as follows: GAGVSQSPRYKVTKRGQDVALRCDPISGHVSLYWYRQALGQGPEFLTYFNYEAQQDKSGLPNDRFSAERPEGSISTLTIQRTEQRDSAMYRCASSLGSAGSNQPQHFGDGTRLSIL.

The genes are TRBV7-2 and TRBJ2-3; 12 positions match TRBD2. With V trimmed by 2 bases and J by 2 bases, 5 bases remained unmatched. Germline V lookup: CDR1 SGHTA, CDR2 FQGNSA. The CDR3 totals 17 residues. The CDR3 bases are TGTGCCAGCAGCTTAACGACTAGCGGGAGTCCCACAGATACGCAGTATTTT. It encodes CASSLTTSGSPTDTQYF.

The rearrangement joins TRBV25-1 to TRBJ2-4, with TRBD2 as a possible D gene (6 bases). This CDR3 is built from 17 residues. The V gene lost 4 bases and the J gene lost 0 bases, with 16 bases spanning the gap. In germline, CDR1 is MGHDK, CDR2 SYGVNS. The CDR3 nucleotides read TGTGCCAGCAGTGCTCCTTGGGGGGACGGAGCCAAAAACATTCAGTACTTC. Its translation is CASSAPWGDGAKNIQYF.

In this sample, this clonotype turned up a few times. The V and J genes are TRBV9 and TRBJ1-4; 10 bases are shared with TRBD1. Trimming removed 2 bases from V and 7 bases from J; junction bases left unmatched: 5. CDR1 SGDLS and CDR2 YYNGEE come from the germline V gene. CDR3 length: 15 residues. The CDR3 loop reads CASSVSTGGIEKLFF. CDR3 bases: TGTGCCAGCAGCGTTTCGACAGGGGGCATTGAAAAACTGTTTTTT.

This sequence joins TRBV24-1 and TRBJ2-5, with D possibly matching TRBD2 (5 bases). The CDR3 loop spans 12 amino acids. V lost 8 bases, J lost 11 bases, and 17 bases lay in between. Per germline, CDR1 KGHDR and CDR2 SFDVKD. The CDR3 is CATTDSYNEQYF. CDR3 bases: TGTGCCACCACGGACTCCTACAATGAGCAGTACTTC.

This clonotype showed up just a few times. This chain uses TRBV20-1 with TRBJ2-5; D is uncertain. Germline values: CDR1 DFQATT, CDR2 SNEGSKA (reference sequence). V lost 7 bases and J 11 bases, leaving 17 bases between the germline ends. The CDR3 contains 11 residues. For the CDR3, the DNA is TGCAGTGTCTCGGATAACAATGAGCAGTACTTC. The encoded protein is CSVSDNNEQYF.

V is TRBV4-1 and J is TRBJ2-5; no definite D call. Germline V gene sequence: CDR1 MGHRA, CDR2 YSYEKL. The germline V and J ends were trimmed by 0 bases and 11 bases, with 19 bases remaining between them. The CDR3 sequence is 15 residues long. CDR3 loop: CASSQDQPPYNEQYF. The DNA of the CDR3 is TGCGCCAGCAGCCAAGACCAGCCTCCATACAATGAGCAGTACTTC.

This clonotype was recorded a few times. This chain links TRBV6-1 with TRBJ2-3; 11 nucleotides agree with TRBD2. The V segment lost 4 bases and the J segment 1 base; nucleotides outside the gene matches: 7. Looked up from germline, CDR1 is MNHNS and CDR2 is SASEGT. This CDR3 is 17 amino acids long. The DNA of the CDR3 is TGTGCCAGCAGTGGGGAACTAGCGGGAGTTGGCACAGATACGCAGTATTTT. This sequence encodes CASSGELAGVGTDTQYF.